This T cell receptor beta chain was observed in a study of T cell changes during pregnancy in multiple sclerosis. This CDR3 has 15 amino acids. V was cut by 5 bases and J by 4 bases, with 15 bases left in between. Germline V gene data show CDR1 as SEHNR and CDR2 as FQNEAQ (reference sequence). Repertoires were generated with immunoSEQ multiplex PCR, while TCRdb's copy carries only in-frame clones and drops some. The sample shows roughly 35,000 clones, 92% of them seen only once. The chain joins TRBV7-9 to TRBJ1-5; D is unresolved. Sequencing input: PBMCs (not recorded whether the cells were cultured). This receptor was obtained from a female donor with multiple sclerosis, enrolled in a pregnancy study. The CDR3 region has the DNA TGTGCCAGCAGCCCGATTGGCAGTTCGAATCAGCCCCAGCATTTT. Its protein product is CASSPIGSSNQPQHF.